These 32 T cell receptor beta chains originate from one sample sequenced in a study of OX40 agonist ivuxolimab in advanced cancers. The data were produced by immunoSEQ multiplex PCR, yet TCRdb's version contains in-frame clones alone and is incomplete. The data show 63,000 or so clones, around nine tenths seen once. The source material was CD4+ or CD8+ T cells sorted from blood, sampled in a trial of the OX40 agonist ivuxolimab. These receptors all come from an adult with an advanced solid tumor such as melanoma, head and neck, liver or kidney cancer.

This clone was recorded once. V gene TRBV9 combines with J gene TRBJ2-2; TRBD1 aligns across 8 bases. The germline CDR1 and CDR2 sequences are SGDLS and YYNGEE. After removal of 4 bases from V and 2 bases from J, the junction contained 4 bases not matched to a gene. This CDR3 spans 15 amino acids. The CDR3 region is CASSPGGVNTGELFF. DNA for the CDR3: TGTGCCAGCAGCCCAGGGGGCGTCAACACCGGGGAGCTGTTTTTT.

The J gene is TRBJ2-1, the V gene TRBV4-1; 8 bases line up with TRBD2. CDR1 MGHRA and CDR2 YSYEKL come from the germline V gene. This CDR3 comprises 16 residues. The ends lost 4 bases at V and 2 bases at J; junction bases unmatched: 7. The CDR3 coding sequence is TGCGCCAGCAGCCCACATAGCGGGGCAACCTACAATGAGCAGTTCTTC. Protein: CASSPHSGATYNEQFF.

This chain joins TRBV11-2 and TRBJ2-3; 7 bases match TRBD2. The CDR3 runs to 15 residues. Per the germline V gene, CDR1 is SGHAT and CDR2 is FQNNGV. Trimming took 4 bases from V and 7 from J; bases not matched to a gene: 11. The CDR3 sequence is CASSSLQGLHYTQYF. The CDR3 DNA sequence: TGTGCCAGCAGCTCCCTCCAGGGACTACATTATACGCAGTATTTT.

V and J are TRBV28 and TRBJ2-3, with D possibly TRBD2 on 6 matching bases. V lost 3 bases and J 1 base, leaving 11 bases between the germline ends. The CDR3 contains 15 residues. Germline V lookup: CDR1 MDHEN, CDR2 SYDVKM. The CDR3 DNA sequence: TGTGCCAGCAGTTTCCCGGGAGCGGGCACAGATACGCAGTATTTT. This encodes CASSFPGAGTDTQYF.

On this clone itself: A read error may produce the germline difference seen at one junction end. The CDR3 spells CASSLDRGQPQHF. CDR3 DNA: TGTGCCAGCAGCCTAGACAGGGGTCAGCCCCAGCATTTT. This chain links TRBV11-2 with TRBJ1-5, with TRBD1 identical over 8 bases. The CDR3 runs 13 residues. Germline V gene lookup returns CDR1 SGHAT and CDR2 FQNNGV.

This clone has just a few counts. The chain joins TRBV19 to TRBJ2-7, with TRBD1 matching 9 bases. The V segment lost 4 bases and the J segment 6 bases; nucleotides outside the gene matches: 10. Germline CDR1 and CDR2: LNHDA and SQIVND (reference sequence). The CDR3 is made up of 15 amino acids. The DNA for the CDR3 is TGTGCCAGTAGTACCACCGGGACAGGGACCGGCGAGCAGTACTTC. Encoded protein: CASSTTGTGTGEQYF.

The CDR3 nucleotides read TGTGCCAGCAGTGCTGGACTAGCGGGGGGCGAAGAGACCCAGTACTTC. Protein sequence: CASSAGLAGGEETQYF. The chain employs TRBV2 and TRBJ2-5; 14 bases line up with TRBD2. CDR3 length: 16 residues. The V and J ends lost 4 bases and 3 bases, in that order; junction bases with no gene match: 4. Per the germline V gene, CDR1 is SNHLY and CDR2 is FYNNEI.

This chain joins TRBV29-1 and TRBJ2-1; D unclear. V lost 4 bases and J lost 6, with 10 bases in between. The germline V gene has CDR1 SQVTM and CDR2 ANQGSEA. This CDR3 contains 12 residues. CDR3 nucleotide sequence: TGCAGCGTTGCTCCGGATCGCAATGAGCAGTTCTTC. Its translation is CSVAPDRNEQFF.

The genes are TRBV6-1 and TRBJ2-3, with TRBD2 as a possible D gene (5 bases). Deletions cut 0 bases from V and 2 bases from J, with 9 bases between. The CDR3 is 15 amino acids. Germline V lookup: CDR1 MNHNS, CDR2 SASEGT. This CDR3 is CASSEAAGLTDTQYF. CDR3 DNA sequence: TGTGCCAGCAGTGAAGCGGCGGGTCTCACAGATACGCAGTATTTT.

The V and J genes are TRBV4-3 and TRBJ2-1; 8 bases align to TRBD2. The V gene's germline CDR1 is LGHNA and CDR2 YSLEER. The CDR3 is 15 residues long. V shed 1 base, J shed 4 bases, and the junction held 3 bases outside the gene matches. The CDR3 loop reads CASSQVGTRYNEQFF. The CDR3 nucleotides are TGCGCCAGCAGCCAAGTTGGGACTAGGTACAATGAGCAGTTCTTC.

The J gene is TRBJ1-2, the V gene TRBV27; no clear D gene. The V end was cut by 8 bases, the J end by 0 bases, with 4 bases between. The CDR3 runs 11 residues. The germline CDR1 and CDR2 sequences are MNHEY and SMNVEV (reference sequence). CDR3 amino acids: CASYSNYGYTF. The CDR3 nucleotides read TGTGCCAGCTACTCTAACTATGGCTACACCTTC.

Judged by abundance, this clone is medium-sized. In nucleotides, the CDR3 is TGTGCCAGCTCACCGACGCGGGGCGCAACTAATGAAAAACTGTTTTTT. The encoded protein is CASSPTRGATNEKLFF. The chain couples TRBV18 to TRBJ1-4; perhaps TRBD1 as D (5 bases). CDR1 and CDR2 (germline): KGHSH, LQKENI. With 3 bases removed from V and 0 bases from J, the gap between germline ends came to 11 bases. The CDR3 runs to 16 residues.

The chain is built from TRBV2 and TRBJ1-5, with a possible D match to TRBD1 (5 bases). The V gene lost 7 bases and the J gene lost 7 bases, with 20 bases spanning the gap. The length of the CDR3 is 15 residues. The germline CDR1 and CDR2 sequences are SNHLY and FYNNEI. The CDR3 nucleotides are TGTGCCAGCACCTCCTCCCGAGGGGTAGGCCAGCCCCAGCATTTT. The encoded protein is CASTSSRGVGQPQHF.

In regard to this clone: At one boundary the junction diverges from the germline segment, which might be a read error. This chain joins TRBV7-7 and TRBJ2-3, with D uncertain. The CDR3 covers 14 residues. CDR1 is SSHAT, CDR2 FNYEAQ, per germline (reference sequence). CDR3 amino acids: CASSPYPFMDTQYF. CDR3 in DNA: TGTGCTAGCAGCCCCTACCCTTTCATGGATACGCAGTATTTT.

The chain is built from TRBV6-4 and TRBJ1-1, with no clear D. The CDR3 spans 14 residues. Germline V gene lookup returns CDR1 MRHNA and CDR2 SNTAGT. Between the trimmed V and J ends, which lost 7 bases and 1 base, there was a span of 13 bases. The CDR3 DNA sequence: TGTGCCAGCACCCCCAGTCCAGGGAACACTGAAGCTTTCTTT. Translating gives CASTPSPGNTEAFF.

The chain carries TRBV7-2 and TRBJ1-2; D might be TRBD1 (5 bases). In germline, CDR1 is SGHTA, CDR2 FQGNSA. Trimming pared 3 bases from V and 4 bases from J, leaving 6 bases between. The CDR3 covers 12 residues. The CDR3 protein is CASSFGGYGYTF. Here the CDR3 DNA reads TGTGCCAGCAGCTTTGGGGGCTATGGCTACACCTTC.

Written as DNA, the CDR3 is TGTGCCAGCAGCTTAGTAGGAGGGAGTAAACTCTACGAGCAGTACTTC. This encodes CASSLVGGSKLYEQYF. V is TRBV7-9 and J is TRBJ2-7, with a tentative D call TRBD2 (6 bases). The CDR3 has 16 residues. Germline V gene data show CDR1 as SEHNR and CDR2 as FQNEAQ (reference sequence). With 1 base removed from V and 3 bases from J, the gap between germline ends came to 16 bases.

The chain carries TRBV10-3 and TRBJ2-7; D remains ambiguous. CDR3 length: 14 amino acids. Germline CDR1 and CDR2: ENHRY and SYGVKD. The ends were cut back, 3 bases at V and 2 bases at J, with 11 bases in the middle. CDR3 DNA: TGTGCCATCAGTGATAGTGTGGGGACCTACGAGCAGTACTTC. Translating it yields CAISDSVGTYEQYF.

Written as DNA, the CDR3 is TGTGCCAGCAGCCTCCTAGGCGGGGGACTAAACAATGAGCAGTTCTTC. This gives the protein CASSLLGGGLNNEQFF. This sequence joins TRBV7-2 and TRBJ2-1; 7 bases agree with TRBD2. V dropped 5 bases and J dropped 5; count of bases not matched to a gene: 12. Germline V gives CDR1 SGHTA, CDR2 FQGNSA. This CDR3 spans 16 amino acids.

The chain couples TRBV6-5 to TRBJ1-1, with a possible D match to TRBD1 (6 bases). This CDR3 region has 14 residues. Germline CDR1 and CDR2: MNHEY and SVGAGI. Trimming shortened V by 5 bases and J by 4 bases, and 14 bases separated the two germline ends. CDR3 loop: CASSEGGVSTEAFF. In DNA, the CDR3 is TGTGCCAGCAGTGAAGGGGGGGTAAGCACTGAAGCTTTCTTT.

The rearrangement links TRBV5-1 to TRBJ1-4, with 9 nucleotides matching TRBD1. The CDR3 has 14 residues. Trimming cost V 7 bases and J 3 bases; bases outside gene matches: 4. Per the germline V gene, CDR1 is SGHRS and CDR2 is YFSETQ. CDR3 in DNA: TGCGCCAGCGGGACAGGGTCCTCTAATGAAAAACTGTTTTTT. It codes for CASGTGSSNEKLFF.

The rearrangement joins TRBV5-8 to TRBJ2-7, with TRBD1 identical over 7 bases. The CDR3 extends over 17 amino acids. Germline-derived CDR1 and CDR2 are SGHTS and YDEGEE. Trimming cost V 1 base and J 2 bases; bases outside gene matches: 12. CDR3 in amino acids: CASSLPRQGLYPYEQYF. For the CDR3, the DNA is TGTGCCAGCAGCTTGCCTCGACAGGGATTGTACCCCTACGAGCAGTACTTC.

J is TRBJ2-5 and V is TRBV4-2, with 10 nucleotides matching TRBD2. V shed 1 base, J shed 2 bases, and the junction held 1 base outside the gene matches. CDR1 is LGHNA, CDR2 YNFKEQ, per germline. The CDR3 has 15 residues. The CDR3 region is CASSQGTSGQETQYF. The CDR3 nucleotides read TGTGCCAGCAGCCAAGGGACTAGCGGACAAGAGACCCAGTACTTC.

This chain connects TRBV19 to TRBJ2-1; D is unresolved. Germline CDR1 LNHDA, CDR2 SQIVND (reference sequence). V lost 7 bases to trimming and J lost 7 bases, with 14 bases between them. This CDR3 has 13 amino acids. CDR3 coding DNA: TGTGCCAGTATGTTTCAGGAGACGAATGAGCAGTTCTTC. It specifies CASMFQETNEQFF.

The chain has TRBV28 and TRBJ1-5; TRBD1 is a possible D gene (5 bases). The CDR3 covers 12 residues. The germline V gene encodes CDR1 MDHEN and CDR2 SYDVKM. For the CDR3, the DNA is TGTGTCACGGGGGATAGCAATCAGCCCCAGCATTTT. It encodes CVTGDSNQPQHF. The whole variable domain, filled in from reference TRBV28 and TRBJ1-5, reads DVKVTQSSRYLVKRTGEKVFLECVQDMDHENMFWYRQDPGLGLRLIYFSYDVKMKEKGDIPEGYSVSREKKERFSLILESASTNQTSMYLCVTGDSNQPQHFGDGTRLSIL.

The CDR3 region has the DNA TGTGCCAGCAGCAAACGGGGGGCGATCGGGGAGCTGTTTTTT. Protein product: CASSKRGAIGELFF. The J gene is TRBJ2-2, the V gene TRBV11-3; a possible D gene is TRBD2 (7 bases). The CDR3 is 14 amino acids. CDR1 is SGHNT and CDR2 is YENEEA in the germline V gene. V was shortened by 5 bases and J by 7 bases, with 14 bases between the two germline ends. Together with reference TRBV11-3 and TRBJ2-2, the CDR3 gives the full variable domain: EAGVVQSPRYKIIEKKQPVAFWCNPISGHNTLYWYLQNLGQGPELLIRYENEEAVDDSQLPKDRFSAERLKGVDSTLKIQPAELGDSAVYLCASSKRGAIGELFFGEGSRLTVL.

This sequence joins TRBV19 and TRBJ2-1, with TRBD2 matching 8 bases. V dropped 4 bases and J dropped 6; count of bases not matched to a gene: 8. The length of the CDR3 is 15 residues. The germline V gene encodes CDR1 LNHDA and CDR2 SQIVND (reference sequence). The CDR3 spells CASSTPAAGGNEQFF. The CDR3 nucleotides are TGTGCCAGTAGTACCCCCGCGGCGGGGGGCAATGAGCAGTTCTTC. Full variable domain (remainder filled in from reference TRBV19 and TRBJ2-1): DGGITQSPKYLFRKEGQNVTLSCEQNLNHDAMYWYRQDPGQGLRLIYYSQIVNDFQKGDIAEGYSVSREKKESFPLTVTSAQKNPTAFYLCASSTPAAGGNEQFFGPGTRLTVL.

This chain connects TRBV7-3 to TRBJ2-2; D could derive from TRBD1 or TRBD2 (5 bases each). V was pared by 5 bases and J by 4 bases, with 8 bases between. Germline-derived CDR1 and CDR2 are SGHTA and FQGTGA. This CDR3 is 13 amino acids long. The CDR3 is CASSEGFTGELFF. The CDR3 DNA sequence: TGTGCCAGCAGCGAGGGGTTCACCGGGGAGCTGTTTTTT.

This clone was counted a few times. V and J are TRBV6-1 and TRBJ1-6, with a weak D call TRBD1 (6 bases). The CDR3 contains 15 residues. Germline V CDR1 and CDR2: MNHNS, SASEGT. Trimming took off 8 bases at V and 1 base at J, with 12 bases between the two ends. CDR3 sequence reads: CASWTGTSYNSPLHF. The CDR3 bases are TGTGCCAGCTGGACTGGGACATCCTATAATTCACCCCTCCACTTT.

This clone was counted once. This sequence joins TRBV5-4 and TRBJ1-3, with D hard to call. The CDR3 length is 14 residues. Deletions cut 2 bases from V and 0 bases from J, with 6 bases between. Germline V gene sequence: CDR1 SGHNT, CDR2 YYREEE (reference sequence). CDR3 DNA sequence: TGTGCCAGCAGCTTTATGGGCTCTGGAAACACCATATATTTT. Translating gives CASSFMGSGNTIYF.

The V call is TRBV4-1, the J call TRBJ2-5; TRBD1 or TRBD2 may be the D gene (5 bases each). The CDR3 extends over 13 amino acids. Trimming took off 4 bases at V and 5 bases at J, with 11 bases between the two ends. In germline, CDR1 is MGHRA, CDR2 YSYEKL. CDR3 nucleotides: TGCGCCAGCAGCCGGGACCGACTTGAGACCCAGTACTTC. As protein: CASSRDRLETQYF.

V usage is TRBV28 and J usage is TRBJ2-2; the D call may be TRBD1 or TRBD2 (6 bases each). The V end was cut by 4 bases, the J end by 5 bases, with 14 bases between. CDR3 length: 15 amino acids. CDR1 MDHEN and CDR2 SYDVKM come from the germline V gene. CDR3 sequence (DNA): TGTGCCAGCAGTTACTTCCGGGGGCAAACCGGGGAGCTGTTTTTT. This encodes CASSYFRGQTGELFF.